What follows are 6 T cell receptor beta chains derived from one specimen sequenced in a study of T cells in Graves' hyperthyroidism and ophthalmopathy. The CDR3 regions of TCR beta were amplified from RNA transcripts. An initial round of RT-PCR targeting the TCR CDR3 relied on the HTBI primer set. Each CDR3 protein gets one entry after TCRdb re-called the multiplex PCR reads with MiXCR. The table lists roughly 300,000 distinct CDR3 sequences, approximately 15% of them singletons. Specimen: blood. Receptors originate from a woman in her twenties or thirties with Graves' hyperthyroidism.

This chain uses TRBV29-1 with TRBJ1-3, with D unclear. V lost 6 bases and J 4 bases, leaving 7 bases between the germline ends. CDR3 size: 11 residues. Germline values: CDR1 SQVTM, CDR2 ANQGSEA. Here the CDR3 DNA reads TGCAGCGTCCAAGCAGGAAACACCATATATTTT. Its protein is CSVQAGNTIYF. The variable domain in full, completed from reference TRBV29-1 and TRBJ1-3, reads SAVISQKPSRDICQRGTSLTIQCQVDSQVTMMFWYRQQPGQSLTLIATANQGSEATYESGFVIDKFPISRPNLTFSTLTVSNMSPEDSSIYLCSVQAGNTIYFGEGSWLTVV.

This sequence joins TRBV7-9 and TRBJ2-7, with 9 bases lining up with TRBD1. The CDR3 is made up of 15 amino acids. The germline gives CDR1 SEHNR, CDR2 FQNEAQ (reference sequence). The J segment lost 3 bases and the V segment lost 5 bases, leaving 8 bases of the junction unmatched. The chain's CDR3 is CASSRTGTGHYEQYF. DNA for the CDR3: TGTGCCAGCAGCCGTACCGGGACAGGGCACTACGAGCAGTACTTC.

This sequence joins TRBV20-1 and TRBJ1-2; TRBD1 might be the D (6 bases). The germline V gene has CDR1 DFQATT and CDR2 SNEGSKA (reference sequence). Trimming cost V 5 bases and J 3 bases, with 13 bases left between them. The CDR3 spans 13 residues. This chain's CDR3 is CSARTTGYYGYTF. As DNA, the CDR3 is TGCAGTGCTCGGACGACAGGCTACTATGGCTACACCTTC.

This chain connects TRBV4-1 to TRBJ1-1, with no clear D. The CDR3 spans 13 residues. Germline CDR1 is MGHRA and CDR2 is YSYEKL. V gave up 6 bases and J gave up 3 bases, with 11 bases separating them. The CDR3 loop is CASSRQLDTEAFF. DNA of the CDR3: TGCGCCAGCAGTCGACAATTGGACACTGAAGCTTTCTTT.

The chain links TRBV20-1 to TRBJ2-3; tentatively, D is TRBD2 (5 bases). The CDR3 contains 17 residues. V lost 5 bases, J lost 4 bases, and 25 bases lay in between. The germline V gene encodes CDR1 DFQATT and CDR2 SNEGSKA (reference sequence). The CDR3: CSAGGSGRGSASDTQYF. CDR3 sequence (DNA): TGCAGTGCTGGTGGCTCGGGCCGGGGATCCGCCTCAGATACGCAGTATTTT.

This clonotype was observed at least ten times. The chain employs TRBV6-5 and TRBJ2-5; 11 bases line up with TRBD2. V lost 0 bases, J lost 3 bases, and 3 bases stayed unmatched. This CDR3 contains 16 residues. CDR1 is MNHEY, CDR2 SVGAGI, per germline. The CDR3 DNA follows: TGTGCCAGCAGTTACTCACTAGCGGGAGACGAAGAGACCCAGTACTTC. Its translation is CASSYSLAGDEETQYF.